This T cell receptor (beta chain) was sequenced in a study of breast tumors, draining lymph nodes, adjacent tissues. This clonotype was seen ten or more times. Samples came from axillary lymph nodes draining the breast cancer. The length of the CDR3 is 16 residues. Per the germline V gene, CDR1 is SGHAT and CDR2 is FQNNGV. V was pared by 3 bases and J by 0 bases, with 5 bases of the junction left unmatched. TCRdb itself ran the multiplex PCR reads through MiXCR, one entry per CDR3 protein. The sample lists about 170,000 distinct CDR3 sequences, approximately 30% occurring once. The chain employs TRBV11-2 and TRBJ1-3; TRBD1 aligns across 7 bases. This TCR was sampled from a female donor with breast cancer. Some clones in this sample may be carry-over from other donors' samples. Sequencing was carried out using axillary lymph node tissue. CDR3 protein: CASSFNAGGSGNTIYF. The CDR3 DNA is TGTGCCAGCAGCTTTAACGCAGGGGGCTCTGGAAACACCATATATTTT.